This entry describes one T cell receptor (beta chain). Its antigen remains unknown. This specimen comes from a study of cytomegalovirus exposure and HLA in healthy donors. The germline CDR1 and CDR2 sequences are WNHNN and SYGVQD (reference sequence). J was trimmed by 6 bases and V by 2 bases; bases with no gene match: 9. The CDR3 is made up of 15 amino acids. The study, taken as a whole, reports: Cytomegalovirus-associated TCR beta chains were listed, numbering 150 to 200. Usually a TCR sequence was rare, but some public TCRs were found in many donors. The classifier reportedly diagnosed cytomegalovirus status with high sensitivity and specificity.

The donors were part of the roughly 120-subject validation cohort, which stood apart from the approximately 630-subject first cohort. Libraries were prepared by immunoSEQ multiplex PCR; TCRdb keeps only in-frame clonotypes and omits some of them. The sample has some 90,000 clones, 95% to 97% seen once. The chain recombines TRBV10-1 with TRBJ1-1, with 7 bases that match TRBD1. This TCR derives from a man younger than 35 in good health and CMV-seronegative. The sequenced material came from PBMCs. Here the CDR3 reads CASSEPARGRAEAFF. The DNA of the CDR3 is TGCGCCAGCAGTGAGCCTGCTAGGGGGCGAGCTGAAGCTTTCTTT.